A single sample gave rise to the 14 T cell receptor beta chains below, sequenced in a study of patients and donors after allogeneic stem cell transplantation (dated by TCRdb to 2020 to 2021). The library was prepared using RT-PCR. TCRdb lists the instrument as NextSeq 550. TCRdb reran the public reads through fastp at Q25 and MiXCR, keeping productive beta chains. All rows with the same CDR3 protein become a single entry with the most common DNA and genes. The sample yields fewer than 500,000 distinct CDR3 sequences; approximately 16% were counted once. Around 7.2% of the sample goes to the ten largest clones. Sequencing was done on a sample of blood, either unsorted or a sorted T cell fraction (not recorded which). Receptor source: a human donor who was either an allogeneic HSCT recipient or a stem cell or donor lymphocyte infusion donor (not recorded which). It is not recorded whose cells these are; they may come from a transplant donor.

This clonotype was seen at least ten times. V gene TRBV10-3 combines with J gene TRBJ2-7; 10 nucleotides align to TRBD2. After removal of 3 bases from V and 6 bases from J, the junction contained 8 bases not matched to a gene. CDR1 and CDR2 from the germline V gene are ENHRY and SYGVKD. This CDR3 contains 15 residues. The CDR3, as DNA: TGTGCCATCAGTGAACTCGAGCGGGAGGGCCGCGAGCAGTACTTC. It codes for CAISELEREGREQYF.

This clonotype has more than one count but fewer than ten. This chain's CDR3 is CASSQGLGTHEEPQHF. For the CDR3, the DNA is TGTGCCAGCAGTCAAGGGTTGGGGACACATGAGGAGCCCCAGCATTTT. The chain joins TRBV7-9 to TRBJ1-5; tentatively, D is TRBD1 (6 bases). Trimming took off 6 bases at V and 8 bases at J, with 23 bases between the two ends. CDR1 SEHNR and CDR2 FQNEAQ come from the germline V gene (reference sequence). The CDR3 covers 16 residues.

The chain carries TRBV21-1 and TRBJ2-3; TRBD2 was called by the table and not checked on the DNA. TRBV21-1 corresponds to a pseudogene. The CDR3 extends over 17 amino acids. CDR3 sequence reads: CASSPRLAGAGTDTQYF. CDR3 in DNA: TGTGCCAGCAGCCCGAGGCTAGCGGGAGCAGGCACAGATACGCAGTATTTT.

This clonotype was counted a few times. The V and J genes are TRBV7-2 and TRBJ1-4; D might be TRBD1 (6 bases). Germline V lookup: CDR1 SGHTA, CDR2 FQGNSA. V lost 0 bases and J 2 bases, leaving 19 bases between the germline ends. This CDR3 has 19 residues. The CDR3 DNA is TGTGCCAGCAGCTTAGCCCTACCCGGGAGGGGGACGACTAATGAAAAACTGTTTTTT. Translated, it gives CASSLALPGRGTTNEKLFF.

This clonotype has at least ten counts. The J gene is TRBJ2-1, the V gene TRBV12-3 or TRBV12-4, with TRBD2 as a possible D gene (6 bases). Trimming shortened V by 4 bases and J by 9 bases, and 10 bases separated the two germline ends. CDR3 length equals 12 residues. For the CDR3, the DNA is TGTGCCAGCAGTTCACTGGGGGGTGAGCAGTTCTTC. Translating gives CASSSLGGEQFF.

This clonotype was observed a few times. This chain connects TRBV29-1 to TRBJ1-1; D unresolved. Germline CDR1 and CDR2: SQVTM and ANQGSEA. Trimming took off 8 bases at V and 1 base at J, with 23 bases between the two ends. This CDR3 has 16 amino acids. The CDR3 here is CSLLEIFPYENTEAFF. CDR3 nucleotides: TGCAGCCTTCTTGAGATCTTTCCCTACGAGAACACTGAAGCTTTCTTT.

This chain uses TRBV4-2 with TRBJ2-1, with 13 bases that match TRBD2. V lost 0 bases, J lost 1 base, and 3 bases stayed unmatched. The germline CDR1 and CDR2 sequences are LGHNA and YNFKEQ. The CDR3 extends over 18 amino acids. Here the CDR3 DNA reads TGTGCCAGCAGCCAAGAAAAGACTAGCGGGAGGTCCTACAATGAGCAGTTCTTC. Translated: CASSQEKTSGRSYNEQFF.

The chain recombines TRBV11-2 with TRBJ2-7; D call uncertain. This CDR3 contains 14 residues. Trimming left V 1 base short and J 6 bases short, with 13 bases between. CDR1 is SGHAT and CDR2 is FQNNGV in the germline V gene. CDR3 region: CASSLVSGRREQYF. In nucleotides, the CDR3 is TGTGCCAGCAGCTTAGTCTCGGGTCGGCGCGAGCAGTACTTC.

This chain uses TRBV9 with TRBJ1-3, with 11 bases matching TRBD1. The CDR3 totals 17 residues. In germline, CDR1 is SGDLS, CDR2 YYNGEE. With 0 bases clipped from V and 2 bases from J, the junction kept 4 bases outside the gene matches. CDR3 bases: TGTGCCAGCAGCGTAGGCCCGGGACAGGGGGCTGGAAACACCATATATTTT. Its protein product is CASSVGPGQGAGNTIYF.

This clonotype was detected a few times. The rearrangement uses TRBV7-9 and TRBJ2-2; D may be TRBD2 (6 bases). Trimming removed 8 bases from V and 5 bases from J, with 15 bases in between. The CDR3 spans 14 residues. Germline CDR1 SEHNR, CDR2 FQNEAQ (reference sequence). Here the CDR3 reads CASHASAFTGELFF. The CDR3 DNA reads as TGTGCCAGCCACGCTAGCGCCTTTACCGGGGAGCTGTTTTTT.

The CDR3 DNA reads as TGCGCCAGCAGCCAAGTCGCGAGGGGACAGATCATGAACACTGAAGCTTTCTTT. Its translation is CASSQVARGQIMNTEAFF. The chain is built from TRBV4-3 and TRBJ1-1; TRBD1 matches 7 bases. CDR3 length: 18 amino acids. V trimming: 1 base; J trimming: 0 bases; junction bases outside the gene matches: 11. Germline V CDR1 and CDR2: LGHNA, YSLEER.

This clonotype was counted at least ten times. CDR3 in DNA: TGTGCCAGCAGCTTGGATGCAGGAGGGAATTCACCCCTCCACTTT. Its protein product is CASSLDAGGNSPLHF. This chain uses TRBV5-6 with TRBJ1-6; D not resolved. CDR3 length: 15 amino acids. Deletions cut 0 bases from V and 7 bases from J, with 11 bases between. CDR1 is SGHDT, CDR2 YYEEEE, per germline. Based on the CDR3 plus reference TRBV5-6 and TRBJ1-6, the full variable domain is DAGVTQSPTHLIKTRGQQVTLRCSPKSGHDTVSWYQQALGQGPQFIFQYYEEEERQRGNFPDRFSGHQFPNYSSELNVNALLLGDSALYLCASSLDAGGNSPLHFGNGTRLTVT.

The rearrangement links TRBV24-1 to TRBJ2-1; D is possibly TRBD2 (5 bases). The CDR3 length is 16 residues. The germline V gene encodes CDR1 KGHDR and CDR2 SFDVKD. The V end was cut by 4 bases, the J end by 0 bases, with 12 bases between. DNA of the CDR3: TGTGCCACCAGTGACCTTAGCGAGAGCTCCTACAATGAGCAGTTCTTC. Its translation: CATSDLSESSYNEQFF.

The chain carries TRBV7-9 and TRBJ2-7; 8 nucleotides align to TRBD2. This CDR3 region has 15 residues. CDR1 is SEHNR and CDR2 is FQNEAQ in the germline V gene (reference sequence). V shed 5 bases, J shed 3 bases, and the junction held 9 bases outside the gene matches. The CDR3 here is CASSTGLAESYEQYF. The CDR3 region has the DNA TGTGCCAGCAGCACAGGACTAGCAGAAAGCTACGAGCAGTACTTC. Drawing the rest from reference TRBV7-9 and TRBJ2-7, the complete variable domain is DTGVSQNPRHKITKRGQNVTFRCDPISEHNRLYWYRQTLGQGPEFLTYFQNEAQLEKSRLLSDRFSAERPKGSFSTLEIQRTEQGDSAMYLCASSTGLAESYEQYFGPGTRLTVT.